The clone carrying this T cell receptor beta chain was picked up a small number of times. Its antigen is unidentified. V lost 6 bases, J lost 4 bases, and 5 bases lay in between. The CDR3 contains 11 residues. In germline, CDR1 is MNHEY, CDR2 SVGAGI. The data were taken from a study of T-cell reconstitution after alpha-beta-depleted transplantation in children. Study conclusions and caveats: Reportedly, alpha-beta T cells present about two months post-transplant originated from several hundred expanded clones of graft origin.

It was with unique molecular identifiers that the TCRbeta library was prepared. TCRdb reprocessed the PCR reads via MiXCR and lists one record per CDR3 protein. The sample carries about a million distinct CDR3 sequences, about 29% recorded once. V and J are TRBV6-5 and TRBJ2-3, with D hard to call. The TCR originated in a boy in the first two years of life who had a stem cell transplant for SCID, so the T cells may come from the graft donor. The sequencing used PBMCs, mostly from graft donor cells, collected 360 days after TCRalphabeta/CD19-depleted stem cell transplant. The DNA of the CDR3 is TGTGCCAGCAGGACACCAGATACGCAGTATTTT. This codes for CASRTPDTQYF.